This TCR beta chain is from a study of response to subunit inactivated influenza vaccine. V was pared by 3 bases and J by 4 bases, with 2 bases of the junction left unmatched. This CDR3 comprises 15 residues. The germline V gene encodes CDR1 SGDLS and CDR2 YYNGEE. TCRdb ran MiXCR on the RT-PCR reads and lists one entry per CDR3 protein. The data hold some 520,000 distinct CDR3 sequences, with 16% observed a single time. This clonotype was recorded a few times. The chain joins TRBV9 to TRBJ1-6; 9 nucleotides line up with TRBD1. The TCR comes from a man aged 45-69 years who received an inactivated influenza vaccine. The source was CD4+ T cells sorted from PBMCs, collected less than 30 months after vaccination. The CDR3 sequence: CASSEGTGYNSPLHF. The CDR3 DNA follows: TGTGCCAGCAGCGAAGGGACAGGGTATAATTCACCCCTCCACTTT.